This T cell receptor (beta chain) was captured in a study of blood T cell repertoires in COVID-19. On the study more broadly: T cells, B-cell-depleted T cells, or PBMCs provided the cDNA or gDNA that served as material.

Clinical histories supplied by participants themselves formed the basis of cohort assignment. Two consecutive negative NP/OP PCR tests, clearance, or resolved symptoms defined Cohort 3 recovery. CDR3 size: 11 residues. The germline V gene encodes CDR1 SNHLY and CDR2 FYNNEI. Trimming left V 8 bases short and J 4 bases short, with 8 bases between. How the authors handled the data: Scientists estimated how many nucleated cells there were by amplifying reference gene primers. The method was immunoSEQ multiplex PCR; TCRdb's version includes in-frame clones alone and lacks a portion of them. Clone size and V and J calls were adopted from that table, with D and trimming inferred from the DNA. The table includes about 210,000 clones, approximately 81% detected once.

This chain connects TRBV2 to TRBJ1-1; the D is unclear. This sequence was found in a man in his forties who had recovered from COVID-19. Sequenced input: PBMCs or T cells enriched from blood (not recorded which). CDR3 DNA: TGTGCCAGCCAGGCGGGCACTGAAGCTTTCTTT. This codes for CASQAGTEAFF.